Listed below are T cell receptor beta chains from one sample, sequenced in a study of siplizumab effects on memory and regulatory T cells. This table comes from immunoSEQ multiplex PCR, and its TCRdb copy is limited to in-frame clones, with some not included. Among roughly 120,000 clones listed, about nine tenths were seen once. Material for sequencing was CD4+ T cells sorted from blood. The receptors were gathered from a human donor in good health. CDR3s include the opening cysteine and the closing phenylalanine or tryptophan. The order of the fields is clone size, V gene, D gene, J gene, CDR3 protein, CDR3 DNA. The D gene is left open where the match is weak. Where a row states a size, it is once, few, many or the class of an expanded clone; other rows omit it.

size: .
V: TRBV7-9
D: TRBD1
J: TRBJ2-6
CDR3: CASSFFLGQGASGANVLTF
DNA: TGTGCCAGCAGCTTTTTTCTAGGACAGGGGGCATCTGGGGCCAACGTCCTGACTTTC

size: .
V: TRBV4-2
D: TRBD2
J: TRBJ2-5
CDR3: CASSQEGLAGGLQETQYF
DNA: TGTGCCAGCAGCCAAGAAGGGCTAGCGGGGGGGCTCCAAGAGACCCAGTACTTC

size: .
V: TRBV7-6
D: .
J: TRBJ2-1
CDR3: CASSLGAGLLRNEQFF
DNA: TGTGCCAGCAGCTTGGGGGCGGGACTCCTTAGGAATGAGCAGTTCTTC

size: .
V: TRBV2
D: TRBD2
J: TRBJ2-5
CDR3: CASSGGLASIQETQYF
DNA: TGTGCCAGCAGTGGGGGACTAGCGTCAATTCAAGAGACCCAGTACTTC

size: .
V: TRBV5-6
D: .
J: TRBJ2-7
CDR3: CASSRGQGSEQYF
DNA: TGTGCCAGCAGCCGGGGCCAGGGAAGCGAGCAGTACTTC

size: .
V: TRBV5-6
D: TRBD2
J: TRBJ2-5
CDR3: CASSLGGVAGTQETQYF
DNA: TGTGCCAGCAGCTTGGGAGGGGTAGCGGGAACCCAAGAGACCCAGTACTTC

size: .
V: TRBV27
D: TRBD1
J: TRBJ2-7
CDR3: CASSKGTGLIPEQYF
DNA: TGTGCCAGCAGTAAGGGGACAGGACTTATCCCGGAGCAGTACTTC

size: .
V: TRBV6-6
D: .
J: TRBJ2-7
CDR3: CASSYSGESSYEQYF
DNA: TGTGCCAGCAGTTACTCGGGCGAGAGCTCCTACGAGCAGTACTTC

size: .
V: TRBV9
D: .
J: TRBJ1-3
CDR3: CASSVDRGNTIYF
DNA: TGTGCCAGCAGCGTAGACCGAGGAAACACCATATATTTT

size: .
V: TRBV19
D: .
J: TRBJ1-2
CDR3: CASSPSGGAGGYTF
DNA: TGTGCCAGTAGCCCCTCCGGGGGGGCGGGAGGCTACACCTTC

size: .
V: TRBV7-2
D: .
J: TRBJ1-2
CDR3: CASSSYSTRDF
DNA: TGTGCCAGCAGCTCTTATTCCACCCGGGACTTC

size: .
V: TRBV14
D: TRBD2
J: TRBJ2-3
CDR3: CASSRDRAGGPSDTQYF
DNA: TGTGCCAGCAGCCGTGATAGAGCGGGAGGGCCCTCAGATACGCAGTATTTT

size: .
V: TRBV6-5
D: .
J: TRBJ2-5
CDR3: CASRLRGGAKETQYF
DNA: TGTGCCAGCCGACTAAGAGGGGGGGCAAAAGAGACCCAGTACTTC

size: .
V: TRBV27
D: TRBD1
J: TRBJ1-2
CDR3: CASSLSLQGQVYGYTF
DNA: TGTGCCAGCAGTTTATCCCTACAGGGACAGGTCTATGGCTACACCTTC

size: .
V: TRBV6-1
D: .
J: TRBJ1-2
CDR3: CASREQGNYGYTF
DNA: TGTGCCAGCAGGGAACAGGGTAACTATGGCTACACCTTC

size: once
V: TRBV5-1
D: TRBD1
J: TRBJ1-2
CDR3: CASTWTGDYGYTF
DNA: TGCGCCAGCACGTGGACAGGAGACTATGGCTACACCTTC

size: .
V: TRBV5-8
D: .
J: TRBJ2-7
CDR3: CASSKGQGRYEQYF
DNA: TGTGCCAGCAGCAAAGGACAAGGGAGATACGAGCAGTACTTC

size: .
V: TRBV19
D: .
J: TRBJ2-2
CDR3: CASQDNANTGELFF
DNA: TGTGCCAGTCAGGACAACGCGAACACCGGGGAGCTGTTTTTT

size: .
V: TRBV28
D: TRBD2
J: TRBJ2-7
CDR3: CASSFLAGTYEQYF
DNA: TGTGCCAGCAGTTTCCTAGCGGGGACCTACGAGCAGTACTTC

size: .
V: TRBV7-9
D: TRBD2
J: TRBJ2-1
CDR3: CASSLMGGPGNEQFF
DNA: TGTGCCAGCAGCTTAATGGGAGGGCCCGGCAATGAGCAGTTCTTC

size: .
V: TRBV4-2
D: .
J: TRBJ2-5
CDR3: CASSQAQFQETQYF
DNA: TGTGCCAGCAGCCAAGCACAGTTCCAAGAGACCCAGTACTTC

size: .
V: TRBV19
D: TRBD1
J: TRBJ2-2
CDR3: CASSITGAGGELFF
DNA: TGTGCCAGTAGTATTACAGGGGCAGGCGGGGAGCTGTTTTTT

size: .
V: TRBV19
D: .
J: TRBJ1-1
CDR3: CASSIRGRGTEAFF
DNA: TGTGCCAGTAGTATCCGGGGGCGAGGCACTGAAGCTTTCTTT

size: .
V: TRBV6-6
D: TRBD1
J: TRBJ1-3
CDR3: CASSRQGSSGNTIYF
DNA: TGTGCCAGCAGTCGACAGGGGAGCTCTGGAAACACCATATATTTT

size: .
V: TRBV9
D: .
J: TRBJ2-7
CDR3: CASSVGPPGRATYEQYF
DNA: TGTGCCAGCAGCGTAGGGCCCCCCGGCAGGGCGACCTACGAGCAGTACTTC

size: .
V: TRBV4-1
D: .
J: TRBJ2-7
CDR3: CASSQVLSAGLSYEQYF
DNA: TGCGCCAGCAGCCAAGTCCTTTCGGCAGGTCTTTCCTACGAGCAGTACTTC

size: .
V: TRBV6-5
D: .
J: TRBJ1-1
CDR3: CASSYLGPATEAFF
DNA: TGTGCCAGCAGTTACCTGGGTCCCGCCACTGAAGCTTTCTTT

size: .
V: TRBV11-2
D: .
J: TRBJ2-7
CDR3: CASALGALEQYF
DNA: TGTGCCAGCGCCCTGGGGGCTCTCGAGCAGTACTTC

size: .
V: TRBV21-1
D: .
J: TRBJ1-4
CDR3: CALVRGGEKLFF
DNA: TGTGCCTTGGTAAGGGGGGGTGAAAAACTGTTTTTT

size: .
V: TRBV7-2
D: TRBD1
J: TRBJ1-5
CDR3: CASSLGKGGAHQPQHF
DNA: TGTGCCAGCAGCTTAGGTAAAGGGGGCGCACATCAGCCCCAGCATTTT

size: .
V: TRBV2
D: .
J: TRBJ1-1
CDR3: CATRGRPNTEAFF
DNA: TGTGCCACCAGAGGCAGGCCGAACACTGAAGCTTTCTTT

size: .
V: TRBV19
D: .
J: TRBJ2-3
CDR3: CASSKTRGTGDTQYF
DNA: TGTGCCAGTAGCAAAACTAGGGGAACCGGAGATACGCAGTATTTT

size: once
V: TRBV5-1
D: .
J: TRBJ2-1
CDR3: CASSLEPATYNEQFF
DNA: TGCGCCAGCAGCTTGGAACCAGCTACCTACAATGAGCAGTTCTTC

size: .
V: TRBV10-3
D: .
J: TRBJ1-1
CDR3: CATGLGGTLTEAFF
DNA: TGTGCCACGGGGTTGGGGGGCACTTTAACTGAAGCTTTCTTT

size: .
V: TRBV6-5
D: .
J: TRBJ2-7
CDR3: CASSSAGLEQYF
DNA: TGTGCCAGCAGTTCTGCAGGGCTCGAGCAGTACTTC

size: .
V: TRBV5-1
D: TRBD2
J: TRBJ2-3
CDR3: CASSLELAGFYTQYF
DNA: TGCGCCAGCAGCTTGGAACTAGCGGGGTTCTATACGCAGTATTTT

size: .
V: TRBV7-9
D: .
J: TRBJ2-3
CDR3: CASSASRLGGTDTQYF
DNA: TGTGCCAGCAGCGCCTCCCGGCTGGGGGGCACAGATACGCAGTATTTT

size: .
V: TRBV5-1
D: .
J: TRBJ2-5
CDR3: CASSLGVGRGGGETQYF
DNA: TGCGCCAGCAGCTTGGGAGTCGGCAGGGGGGGCGGAGAGACCCAGTACTTC

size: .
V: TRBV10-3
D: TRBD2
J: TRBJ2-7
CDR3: CAISQSSGRAGYEQYF
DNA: TGTGCCATCAGTCAAAGTAGCGGGAGGGCCGGGTACGAGCAGTACTTC

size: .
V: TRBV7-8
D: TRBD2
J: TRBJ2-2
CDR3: CASSLGAGVLTGELFF
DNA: TGTGCCAGCAGCTTAGGAGCGGGAGTTCTCACCGGGGAGCTGTTTTTT

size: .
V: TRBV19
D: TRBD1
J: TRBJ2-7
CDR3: CASSSRDSSYEQYF
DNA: TGTGCCAGTAGTAGCCGGGACAGCTCCTACGAGCAGTACTTC

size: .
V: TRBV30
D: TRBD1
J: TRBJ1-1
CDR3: CARRGQGAEAFF
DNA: TGTGCTCGGAGGGGGCAGGGCGCTGAAGCTTTCTTT

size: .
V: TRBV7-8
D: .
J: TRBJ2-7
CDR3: CASSLAELSYEQYF
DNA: TGTGCCAGCAGCTTAGCGGAGCTCTCCTACGAGCAGTACTTC

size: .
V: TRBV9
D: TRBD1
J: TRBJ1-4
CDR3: CASSVGGRTGGEKLFF
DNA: TGTGCCAGCAGCGTAGGAGGCAGGACAGGGGGTGAAAAACTGTTTTTT

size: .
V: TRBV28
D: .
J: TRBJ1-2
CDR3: CASTYSLNPPYGYTF
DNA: TGTGCCAGCACCTATAGCCTAAATCCCCCCTATGGCTACACCTTC